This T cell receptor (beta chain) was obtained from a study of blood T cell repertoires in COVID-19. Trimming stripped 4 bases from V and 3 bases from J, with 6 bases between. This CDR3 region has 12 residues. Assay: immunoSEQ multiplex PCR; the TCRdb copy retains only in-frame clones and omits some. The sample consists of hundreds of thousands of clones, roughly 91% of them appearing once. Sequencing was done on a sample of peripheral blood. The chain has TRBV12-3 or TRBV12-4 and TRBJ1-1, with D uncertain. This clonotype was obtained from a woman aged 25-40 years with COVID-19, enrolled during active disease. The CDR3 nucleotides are TGTGCCAGCAGTTATGAGTACACTGAAGCTTTCTTT. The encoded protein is CASSYEYTEAFF.